The 30 T cell receptor beta chains below were found in one sample sequenced in a study of patients and donors after allogeneic stem cell transplantation. TCRdb itself ran the RT-PCR reads through MiXCR, one entry per CDR3 protein. Seen here are about 150,000 distinct CDR3 sequences, roughly 35% observed once, and the top ten hold 50%. The sequenced sample consisted of blood, either unsorted or a sorted T cell fraction (not recorded which). These receptors were taken from a human donor who was either an allogeneic HSCT recipient or a stem cell or donor lymphocyte infusion donor (not recorded which). It is not recorded whose cells these are; they may come from a transplant donor.

V is TRBV4-2 and J is TRBJ2-1; 11 bases fit TRBD1. This CDR3 comprises 17 residues. Per germline, CDR1 LGHNA and CDR2 YNFKEQ. V trimming: 0 bases; J trimming: 4 bases; junction bases outside the gene matches: 5. This chain's CDR3 is CASSQDLGQGVYNEQFF. The CDR3 coding sequence is TGTGCCAGCAGCCAAGACTTGGGACAGGGGGTGTACAATGAGCAGTTCTTC.

The chain employs TRBV20-1 and TRBJ1-5; D is possibly TRBD1 (5 bases). Germline CDR1 reads DFQATT; CDR2 reads SNEGSKA (reference sequence). The CDR3 has 13 residues. V was pared by 2 bases and J by 5 bases, with 10 bases between. The CDR3 spells CSARQGRDQPQHF. The CDR3 DNA reads TGCAGTGCTAGACAGGGCCGGGATCAGCCCCAGCATTTT.

The chain links TRBV5-1 to TRBJ2-2; D possibly matches TRBD1 or TRBD2 (5 bases each). V lost 0 bases and J lost 5, with 14 bases in between. CDR1 SGHRS and CDR2 YFSETQ come from the germline V gene. This CDR3 has 16 residues. CDR3 amino acids: CASSLAPQGVTGELFF. The CDR3 bases are TGCGCCAGCAGCTTGGCCCCCCAGGGAGTTACCGGGGAGCTGTTTTTT.

This rearrangement joins TRBV11-2 to TRBJ1-1, with 7 bases that match TRBD1. CDR1 is SGHAT and CDR2 is FQNNGV in the germline V gene. The CDR3 totals 15 residues. The V segment lost 5 bases and the J segment 5 bases; nucleotides outside the gene matches: 11. The CDR3 DNA follows: TGTGCCAGCAGCCACGACAGGGAAGGGTGGACTGAAGCTTTCTTT. This encodes CASSHDREGWTEAFF.

The V gene is TRBV12-3 or TRBV12-4, the J gene TRBJ2-5; maybe TRBD1 (6 bases). This CDR3 spans 14 amino acids. Trimming pared 1 base from V and 2 bases from J, leaving 8 bases between. This CDR3 reads CASSLGGRQETQYF. The CDR3 coding sequence is TGTGCCAGCAGTTTAGGGGGGCGGCAAGAGACCCAGTACTTC.

The chain has TRBV11-2 and TRBJ1-1; the D is unclear. The germline V gene has CDR1 SGHAT and CDR2 FQNNGV. CDR3 length: 15 amino acids. Trimming left V 0 bases short and J 0 bases short, with 8 bases between. In DNA, the CDR3 is TGTGCCAGCAGCTTAGACGCGCGAGTGAACACTGAAGCTTTCTTT. Its protein is CASSLDARVNTEAFF.

The chain combines TRBV6-6 with TRBJ2-7; TRBD2 aligns across 9 bases. The length of the CDR3 is 14 residues. The germline V gene has CDR1 MNHNY and CDR2 SVGAGI (reference sequence). The J segment lost 7 bases and the V segment lost 7 bases, leaving 11 bases of the junction unmatched. Here the CDR3 reads CASMRGGPFGEQYF. CDR3 sequence (DNA): TGTGCCAGCATGCGGGGGGGCCCCTTTGGGGAGCAGTACTTC.

The chain carries TRBV5-1 and TRBJ2-1; possible D gene TRBD1, 6 bases. In germline, CDR1 is SGHRS, CDR2 YFSETQ. This CDR3 has 14 amino acids. Deletions cut 1 base from V and 7 bases from J, with 12 bases between. CDR3 bases: TGCGCCAGCAGCTTGCAAGGGGGTACGAATGAGCAGTTCTTC. This sequence encodes CASSLQGGTNEQFF.

The genes are TRBV7-9 and TRBJ1-5; no clear D gene. Trimming stripped 0 bases from V and 1 base from J, with 7 bases between. The CDR3 contains 15 residues. Germline CDR1 SEHNR, CDR2 FQNEAQ (reference sequence). The CDR3 spells CASSLAGESNQPQHF. The CDR3 bases are TGTGCCAGCAGCTTAGCAGGAGAGAGCAATCAGCCCCAGCATTTT. The whole variable domain, remainder taken from reference TRBV7-9 and TRBJ1-5, is DTGVSQNPRHKITKRGQNVTFRCDPISEHNRLYWYRQTLGQGPEFLTYFQNEAQLEKSRLLSDRFSAERPKGSFSTLEIQRTEQGDSAMYLCASSLAGESNQPQHFGDGTRLSIL.

The rearrangement links TRBV7-2 to TRBJ2-1; 11 bases line up with TRBD2. From germline, CDR1 is SGHTA and CDR2 FQGNSA. The CDR3 has 17 residues. After removal of 1 base from V and 4 bases from J, the junction contained 6 bases not matched to a gene. The CDR3 is CASSLDLAGGIYNEQFF. The CDR3 DNA reads TGTGCCAGCAGCTTAGATTTAGCGGGGGGGATTTACAATGAGCAGTTCTTC. The full variable domain, completed using reference TRBV7-2 and TRBJ2-1, is GAGVSQSPSNKVTEKGKDVELRCDPISGHTALYWYRQSLGQGLEFLIYFQGNSAPDKSGLPSDRFSAERTGGSVSTLTIQRTQQEDSAVYLCASSLDLAGGIYNEQFFGPGTRLTVL.

The J gene is TRBJ1-2, the V gene TRBV5-1, with TRBD1 as a possible D gene (6 bases). CDR1 is SGHRS and CDR2 is YFSETQ in the germline V gene. V shed 4 bases and J shed 7 bases, with 17 bases lying between them. The CDR3 has 14 amino acids. CDR3 in DNA: TGCGCCAGCAGCCCGGGACAACCTCCCCTTGGCTACACCTTC. Its protein is CASSPGQPPLGYTF. The complete variable domain, with remaining parts taken from reference TRBV5-1 and TRBJ1-2, reads KAGVTQTPRYLIKTRGQQVTLSCSPISGHRSVSWYQQTPGQGLQFLFEYFSETQRNKGNFPGRFSGRQFSNSRSEMNVSTLELGDSALYLCASSPGQPPLGYTFGSGTRLTVV.

The gene calls are TRBV5-5 and TRBJ1-5; 12 nucleotides agree with TRBD1. J lost 5 bases, V lost 3 bases, and 3 bases had no gene match. Per germline, CDR1 SGHKS and CDR2 YYEKEE (reference sequence). This CDR3 contains 15 residues. CDR3 coding DNA: TGTGCCAGCAGCTCCGGGACAGGGGGCGATCAGCCCCAGCATTTT. Translating gives CASSSGTGGDQPQHF. Based on the CDR3 plus reference TRBV5-5 and TRBJ1-5, the full variable domain is DAGVTQSPTHLIKTRGQQVTLRCSPISGHKSVSWYQQVLGQGPQFIFQYYEKEERGRGNFPDRFSARQFPNYSSELNVNALLLGDSALYLCASSSGTGGDQPQHFGDGTRLSIL.

The J gene is TRBJ2-3, the V gene TRBV29-1; D remains unclear. The V and J ends lost 3 bases and 1 base respectively, with 5 bases between them. The CDR3 runs to 12 residues. The germline V gene encodes CDR1 SQVTM and CDR2 ANQGSEA. CDR3 DNA: TGCAGCGTTGACCATGGCACAGATACGCAGTATTTT. Its translation: CSVDHGTDTQYF.

The chain carries TRBV12-3 or TRBV12-4 and TRBJ1-3, with no clear D. This CDR3 has 15 amino acids. The V gene lost 6 bases and the J gene lost 0 bases, with 12 bases spanning the gap. The CDR3 is CASRTDPGSGNTIYF. Written as DNA, the CDR3 is TGTGCCAGCAGAACCGACCCTGGCTCTGGAAACACCATATATTTT.

In its sample, this clonotype was seen a few times. The chain is built from TRBV6-5 and TRBJ1-6; no definite D call. The CDR3 length is 13 residues. Per germline, CDR1 MNHEY and CDR2 SVGAGI. Between the trimmed V and J ends, which lost 5 bases and 9 bases, there was a span of 11 bases. The DNA of the CDR3 is TGTGCCAGCAGTCCCAACCGTGTTTCACCCCTCCACTTT. It specifies CASSPNRVSPLHF.

This clonotype was seen a few times. This chain uses TRBV29-1 with TRBJ1-3; 8 bases fit TRBD1. The trim removed 6 bases at V and 6 bases at J, leaving 7 bases unmatched. This CDR3 is built from 13 residues. CDR1 SQVTM and CDR2 ANQGSEA come from the germline V gene. Written as DNA, the CDR3 is TGCAGCGTAGCGGACAGGGCACCAAACACCATATATTTT. This codes for CSVADRAPNTIYF.

This clonotype was recorded a few times. This chain uses TRBV12-3 or TRBV12-4 with TRBJ1-5; no clear D gene. The V end was cut by 4 bases, the J end by 1 base, with 5 bases between. The CDR3 totals 13 residues. CDR3 sequence: CASSWASNQPQHF. The CDR3 DNA sequence: TGTGCCAGCAGTTGGGCCAGCAATCAGCCCCAGCATTTT.

This clonotype was seen more than once but under ten times. This chain uses TRBV12-3 or TRBV12-4 with TRBJ2-1, with 9 bases that match TRBD2. V was pared by 3 bases and J by 4 bases, with 4 bases of the junction left unmatched. This CDR3 spans 15 amino acids. The chain's CDR3 is CASSFGLAGYNEQFF. In DNA form, the CDR3 reads TGTGCCAGCAGTTTTGGGCTAGCGGGGTACAATGAGCAGTTCTTC.

This clonotype was counted only a few times. The CDR3 DNA reads TGTGCCAGTAGAAGGGGGACCGCTGAAGCTTTCTTT. Translation: CASRRGTAEAFF. This rearrangement joins TRBV19 to TRBJ1-1, with D perhaps matching TRBD1 (6 bases). This CDR3 has 12 residues. V was pared by 6 bases and J by 6 bases, with 11 bases between. The germline CDR1 and CDR2 sequences are LNHDA and SQIVND (reference sequence).

The V and J genes are TRBV12-3 or TRBV12-4 and TRBJ2-3; D is uncertain. Trimming removed 2 bases from V and 0 bases from J, with 3 bases in between. This CDR3 is built from 13 residues. The CDR3 DNA sequence: TGTGCCAGCAGTTTACACAGCACAGATACGCAGTATTTT. Translating it yields CASSLHSTDTQYF.

The V and J genes are TRBV5-1 and TRBJ1-2; no clear D gene. The CDR3 is 13 amino acids. Germline V gene lookup returns CDR1 SGHRS and CDR2 YFSETQ. Between the trimmed V and J ends, which lost 0 bases and 8 bases, there was a span of 11 bases. CDR3 DNA sequence: TGCGCCAGCAGCTTGGGAGGAGTCGGCGGCTACACCTTC. The encoded protein is CASSLGGVGGYTF.

This clonotype was seen many times. The V gene is TRBV20-1, the J gene TRBJ1-1; D remains ambiguous. The CDR3 has 15 amino acids. With 1 base removed from V and 3 bases from J, the gap between germline ends came to 15 bases. Germline V gene lookup returns CDR1 DFQATT and CDR2 SNEGSKA (reference sequence). The CDR3 sequence is CSARGGVLPDTEAFF. The DNA of the CDR3 is TGCAGTGCTAGAGGTGGGGTCTTACCGGACACTGAAGCTTTCTTT.

This chain uses TRBV28 with TRBJ1-5; perhaps TRBD1 as D (6 bases). Germline values: CDR1 MDHEN, CDR2 SYDVKM. Trimming cost V 6 bases and J 6 bases, with 21 bases left between them. CDR3 length: 16 residues. This CDR3 reads CASRLQQGSFSQPQHF. The CDR3 coding sequence is TGTGCCAGCAGGCTCCAACAGGGATCGTTTAGTCAGCCCCAGCATTTT.

The rearrangement uses TRBV5-1 and TRBJ2-1; TRBD2 might be the D (6 bases). This CDR3 has 12 residues. With 4 bases removed from V and 9 bases from J, the gap between germline ends came to 11 bases. The V gene's germline CDR1 is SGHRS and CDR2 YFSETQ. For the CDR3, the DNA is TGCGCCAGCAGCCTCGGAGGGGCTGAGCAGTTCTTC. This gives the protein CASSLGGAEQFF.

CDR3 bases: TGTGCCAGCAGCTTGAAGGCAGCCTACGAGCAGTACTTC. Amino acid sequence: CASSLKAAYEQYF. The chain has TRBV5-5 and TRBJ2-7; no clear D. This CDR3 contains 13 residues. The V end was cut by 1 base, the J end by 2 bases, with 7 bases between. Germline assignment: CDR1 SGHKS and CDR2 YYEKEE (reference sequence).

This rearrangement joins TRBV6-5 to TRBJ2-7; 7 bases match TRBD1. The CDR3 covers 14 residues. Losses at the gene ends were 4 bases for V and 2 bases for J; bases not matched to a gene: 5. CDR1 is MNHEY, CDR2 SVGAGI, per germline. In nucleotides, the CDR3 is TGTGCCAGCAGTTCAGACAGGGTGCCCTACGAGCAGTACTTC. Amino acid sequence: CASSSDRVPYEQYF.

This chain uses TRBV7-8 with TRBJ1-1; D gene uncertain. CDR3 length equals 15 residues. V lost 7 bases and J 1 base, leaving 16 bases between the germline ends. Germline V gene sequence: CDR1 SGHVS, CDR2 FQNEAQ. The CDR3 sequence is CASTAHVGPNTEAFF. Written as DNA, the CDR3 is TGTGCCAGCACCGCACATGTGGGCCCGAACACTGAAGCTTTCTTT.

The rearrangement joins TRBV13 to TRBJ2-2; D unclear. Trimming removed 3 bases from V and 0 bases from J, with 8 bases in between. CDR3 length: 15 residues. CDR1 and CDR2 (germline): PRHDT, FYEKMQ (reference sequence). The CDR3 bases are TGTGCCAGCAGCTTTGGCTTCCCGAACACCGGGGAGCTGTTTTTT. This gives the protein CASSFGFPNTGELFF.

This clonotype was counted only a few times. This chain connects TRBV6-5 to TRBJ1-3; 7 bases are a match to TRBD1. The CDR3 contains 16 residues. The V and J ends lost 6 bases and 0 bases, in that order; junction bases with no gene match: 8. The germline V gene has CDR1 MNHEY and CDR2 SVGAGI. The CDR3, as DNA: TGTGCCAGCAGGCGGCAGGGACAGAACTCTGGAAACACCATATATTTT. Its translation: CASRRQGQNSGNTIYF.

This clonotype came up a few times. This chain joins TRBV6-2 or TRBV6-3 and TRBJ1-1; no clear D gene. V was clipped by 2 bases and J by 3 bases, with 7 bases between them. Germline CDR1 is MNHEY and CDR2 is SVGEGT. The CDR3 is 13 residues long. Here the CDR3 reads CASSYQQDTEAFF. For the CDR3, the DNA is TGTGCCAGCAGTTACCAGCAGGACACTGAAGCTTTCTTT.